A selection of T cell receptor beta chains follows, all from one sample in a study of cytomegalovirus exposure and HLA in healthy donors. Measured with immunoSEQ multiplex PCR; TCRdb has only the in-frame clones, and not every one. The data hold fewer than 150,000 clones, with around 70% observed a single time. Specimen: PBMCs. Receptors originate from a woman aged 40 to 49 in good health and CMV-seropositive. CDR3s include the opening cysteine and the closing phenylalanine or tryptophan. A D gene is named only where the DNA matches it firmly. A clone size is listed for some rows: how often the clone was seen (once, few, many), or a class if it is expanded.

d_call clone_size j_call v_call cdr3_aa cdr3_nt
TRBD1 . TRBJ1-3 TRBV18 CASSETGAGNTIYF TGTGCCAGCTCGGAAACAGGGGCTGGAAACACCATATATTTT
TRBD1 . TRBJ2-4 TRBV19 CASSTTGTANIQYF TGTGCCAGTAGTACCACCGGGACAGCGAACATTCAGTACTTC
. . TRBJ2-5 TRBV7-9 CASSGRSETQYF TGTGCCAGCAGCGGGAGATCAGAGACCCAGTACTTC
. . TRBJ2-5 TRBV30 CAWMAVQETQYF TGTGCCTGGATGGCGGTCCAAGAGACCCAGTACTTC
. . TRBJ1-6 TRBV6-5 CASSYSYYNSPLHF TGTGCCAGCAGTTACAGCTACTATAATTCACCCCTCCACTTT
. . TRBJ2-1 TRBV6-5 CASSDNYNEQFF TGTGCCAGCAGTGACAATTACAATGAGCAGTTCTTC
TRBD2 . TRBJ2-7 TRBV5-1 CASSSRTGTTIKTYEQYF TGCGCCAGCAGCTCTCGAACCGGGACTACAATTAAGACCTACGAGCAGTACTTC
TRBD1 . TRBJ1-2 TRBV30 CAWSPGQGFYGYTF TGTGCCTGGAGTCCGGGACAGGGTTTCTATGGCTACACCTTC
TRBD1 few TRBJ1-1 TRBV7-6 CASSALGQGGTEAFF TGTGCCAGCAGCGCCTTGGGACAGGGAGGAACTGAAGCTTTCTTT
TRBD2 . TRBJ2-5 TRBV29-1 CSVRSAGGLMETQYF TGCAGCGTCCGCTCAGCGGGGGGCCTTATGGAGACCCAGTACTTC
TRBD2 few TRBJ2-7 TRBV23-1 CASSQPPSGHKYEQYF TGCGCCAGCAGTCAACCCCCTAGCGGACATAAATACGAGCAGTACTTC
TRBD1 . TRBJ2-1 TRBV5-6 CASSLDIGTGHYNEQFF TGTGCCAGCAGCTTGGACATCGGGACAGGACACTACAATGAGCAGTTCTTC
. . TRBJ2-1 TRBV5-4 CASSLDSYNEQFF TGTGCCAGCAGCTTGGACAGCTACAATGAGCAGTTCTTC
. . TRBJ2-5 TRBV5-1 CASSDIGDSWETQYF TGCGCCAGCAGCGACATAGGGGACTCTTGGGAGACCCAGTACTTC
. . TRBJ2-7 TRBV7-2 CASSPRLVSYEQYF TGTGCCAGCAGCCCCAGACTAGTCAGCTACGAGCAGTACTTC
TRBD2 . TRBJ2-1 TRBV7-8 CASSLAGTSYNEQFF TGTGCCAGCAGCTTAGCAGGGACTAGCTACAATGAGCAGTTCTTC
TRBD1 . TRBJ1-1 TRBV19 CASIPGTGTGDTEAFF TGTGCCAGTATACCCGGGACAGGAACTGGGGACACTGAAGCTTTCTTT
. . TRBJ2-6 TRBV5-5 CASSLRAGPGANVLTF TGTGCCAGCAGCTTGAGAGCTGGGCCTGGGGCCAACGTCCTGACTTTC
. . TRBJ2-7 TRBV27 CASSRPPGYEQYF TGTGCCAGCAGTCGTCCGCCGGGTTACGAGCAGTACTTC
TRBD1 . TRBJ1-4 TRBV30 CAWAEGAVEKLFF TGTGCCTGGGCGGAGGGGGCGGTTGAAAAACTGTTTTTT
TRBD2 . TRBJ2-1 TRBV7-9 CASGLDSGITYNEQFF TGTGCCAGCGGACTAGATAGCGGGATCACCTACAATGAGCAGTTCTTC
TRBD1 . TRBJ2-7 TRBV5-6 CASSWDRGSYEQYF TGTGCCAGCAGCTGGGACAGGGGATCCTACGAGCAGTACTTC